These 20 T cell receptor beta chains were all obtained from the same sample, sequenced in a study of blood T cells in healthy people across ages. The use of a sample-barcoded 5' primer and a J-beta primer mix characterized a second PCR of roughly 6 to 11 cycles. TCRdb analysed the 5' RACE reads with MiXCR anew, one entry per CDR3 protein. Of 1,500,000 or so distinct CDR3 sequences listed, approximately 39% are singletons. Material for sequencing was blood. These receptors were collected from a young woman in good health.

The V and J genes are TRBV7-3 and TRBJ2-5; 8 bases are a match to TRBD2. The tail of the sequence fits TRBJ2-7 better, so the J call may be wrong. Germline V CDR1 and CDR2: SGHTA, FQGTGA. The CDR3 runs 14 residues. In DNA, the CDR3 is TGTGCCAGCAGCTCCAGCGGGAGCTCCACCGAGCAGTACTTC. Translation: CASSSSGSSTEQYF.

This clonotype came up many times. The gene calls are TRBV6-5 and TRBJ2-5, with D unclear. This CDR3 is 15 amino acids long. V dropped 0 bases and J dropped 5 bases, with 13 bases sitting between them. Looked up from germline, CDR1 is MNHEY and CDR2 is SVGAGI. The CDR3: CASSYSFEGGETQYF. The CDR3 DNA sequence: TGTGCCAGCAGTTACTCGTTCGAAGGTGGGGAGACCCAGTACTTC.

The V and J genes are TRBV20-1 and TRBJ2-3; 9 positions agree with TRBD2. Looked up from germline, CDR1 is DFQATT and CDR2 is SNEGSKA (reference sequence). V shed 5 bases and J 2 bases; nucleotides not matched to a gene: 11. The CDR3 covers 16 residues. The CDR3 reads CSALRLAAGSTDTQYF. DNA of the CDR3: TGCAGTGCTCTAAGACTAGCGGCGGGATCCACAGATACGCAGTATTTT.

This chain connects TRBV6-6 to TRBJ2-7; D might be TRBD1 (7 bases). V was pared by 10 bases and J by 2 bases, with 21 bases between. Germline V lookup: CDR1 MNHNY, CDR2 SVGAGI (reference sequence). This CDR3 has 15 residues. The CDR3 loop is CATSRAGQKTYEQYF. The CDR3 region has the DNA TGTGCCACCTCCCGTGCGGGACAGAAGACCTACGAGCAGTACTTC.

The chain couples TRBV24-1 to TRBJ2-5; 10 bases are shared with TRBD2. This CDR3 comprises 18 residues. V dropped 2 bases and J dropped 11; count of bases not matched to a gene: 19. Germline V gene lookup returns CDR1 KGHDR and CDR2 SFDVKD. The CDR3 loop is CATSDSGTSASSYNEQYF. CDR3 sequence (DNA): TGTGCCACCAGTGATTCTGGGACTAGCGCTAGCTCCTACAATGAGCAGTACTTC.

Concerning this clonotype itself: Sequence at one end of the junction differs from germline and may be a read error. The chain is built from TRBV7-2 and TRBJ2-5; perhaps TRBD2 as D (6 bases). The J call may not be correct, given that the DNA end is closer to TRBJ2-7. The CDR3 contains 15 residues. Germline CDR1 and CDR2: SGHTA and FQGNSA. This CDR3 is CASSLHGLPSCEQYF. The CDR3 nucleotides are TGTGCCAGCAGCTTACACGGACTACCTTCCTGCGAGCAGTACTTC.

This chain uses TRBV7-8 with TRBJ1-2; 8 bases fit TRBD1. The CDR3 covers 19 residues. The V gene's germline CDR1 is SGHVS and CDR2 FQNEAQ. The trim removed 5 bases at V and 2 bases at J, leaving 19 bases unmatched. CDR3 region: CASSTDRGELLYVNYGYTF. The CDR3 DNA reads TGTGCCAGCAGCACTGACAGGGGCGAACTCTTGTACGTGAACTATGGCTACACCTTC.

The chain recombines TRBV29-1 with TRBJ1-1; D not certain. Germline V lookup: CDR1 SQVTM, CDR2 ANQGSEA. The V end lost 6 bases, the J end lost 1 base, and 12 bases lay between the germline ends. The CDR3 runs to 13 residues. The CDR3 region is CSVPPGGNTEAFF. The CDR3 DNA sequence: TGCAGCGTCCCTCCAGGCGGGAACACTGAAGCTTTCTTT.

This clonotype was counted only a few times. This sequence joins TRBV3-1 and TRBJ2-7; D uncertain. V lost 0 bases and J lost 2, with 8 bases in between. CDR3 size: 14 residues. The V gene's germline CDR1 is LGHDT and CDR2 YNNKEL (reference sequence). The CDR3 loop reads CASSQDALAYEQYF. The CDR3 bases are TGTGCCAGCAGCCAAGATGCTCTAGCCTACGAGCAGTACTTC.

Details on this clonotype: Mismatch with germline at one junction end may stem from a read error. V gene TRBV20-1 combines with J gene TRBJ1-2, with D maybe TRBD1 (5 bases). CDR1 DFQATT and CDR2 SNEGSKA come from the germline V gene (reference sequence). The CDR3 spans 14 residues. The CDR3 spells CSAETGFRARGFTF. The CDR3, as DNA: TGCAGTGCTGAGACCGGGTTTAGGGCGCGGGGCTTCACCTTC.

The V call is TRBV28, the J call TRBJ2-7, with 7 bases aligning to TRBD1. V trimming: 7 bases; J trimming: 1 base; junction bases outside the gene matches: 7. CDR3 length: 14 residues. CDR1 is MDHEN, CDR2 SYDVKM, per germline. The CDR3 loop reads CASTVTGPSYEQYF. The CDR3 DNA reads TGTGCCAGCACCGTGACAGGGCCTTCCTACGAGCAGTACTTC.

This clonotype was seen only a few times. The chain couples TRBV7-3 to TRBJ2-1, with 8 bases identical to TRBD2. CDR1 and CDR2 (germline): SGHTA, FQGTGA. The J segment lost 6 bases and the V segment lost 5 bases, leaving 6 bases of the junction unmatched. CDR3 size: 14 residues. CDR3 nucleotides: TGTGCCAGCAGCCGGGGGGGAGGGGGCAATGAGCAGTTCTTC. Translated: CASSRGGGGNEQFF.

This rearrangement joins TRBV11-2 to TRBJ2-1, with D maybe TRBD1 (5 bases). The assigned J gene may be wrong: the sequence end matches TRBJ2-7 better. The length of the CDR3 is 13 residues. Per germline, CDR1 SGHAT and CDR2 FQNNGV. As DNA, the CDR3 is TGTGCCAGCAGCTCTTACAGGTACAATGAGCAGTACTTC. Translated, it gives CASSSYRYNEQYF.

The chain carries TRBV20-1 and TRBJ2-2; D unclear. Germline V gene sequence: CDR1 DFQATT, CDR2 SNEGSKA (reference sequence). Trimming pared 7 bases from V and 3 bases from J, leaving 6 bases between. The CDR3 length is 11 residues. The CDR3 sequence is CSGWDTGELFF. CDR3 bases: TGCAGTGGGTGGGACACCGGGGAGCTGTTTTTT.

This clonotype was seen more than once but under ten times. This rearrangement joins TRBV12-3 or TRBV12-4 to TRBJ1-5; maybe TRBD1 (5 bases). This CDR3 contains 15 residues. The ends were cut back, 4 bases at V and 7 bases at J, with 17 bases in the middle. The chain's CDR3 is CASSSPDSRRQPQHF. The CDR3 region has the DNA TGTGCCAGCAGTTCGCCCGACAGCCGCCGACAGCCCCAGCATTTT.

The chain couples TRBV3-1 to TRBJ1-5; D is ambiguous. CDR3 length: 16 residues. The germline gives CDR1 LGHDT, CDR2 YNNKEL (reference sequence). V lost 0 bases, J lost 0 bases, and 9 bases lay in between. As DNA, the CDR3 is TGTGCCAGCAGCCAAGATCTAGCGGGTAGCAATCAGCCCCAGCATTTT. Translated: CASSQDLAGSNQPQHF.

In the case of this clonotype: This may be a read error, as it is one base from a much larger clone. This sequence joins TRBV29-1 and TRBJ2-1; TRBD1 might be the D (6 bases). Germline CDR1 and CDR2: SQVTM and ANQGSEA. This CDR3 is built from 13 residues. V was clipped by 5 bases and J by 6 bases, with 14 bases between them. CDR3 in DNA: TGCAGCGTTCGACAGGTGATGCGCAATGAGCAGTTCTTC. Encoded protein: CSVRQVMRNEQFF.

CDR3 sequence reads: CASSSRQGKPEAFF. Here the CDR3 DNA reads TGTGCCAGCAGTTCGAGACAGGGTAAGCCTGAAGCTTTCTTT. The chain uses TRBV12-3 or TRBV12-4 and TRBJ1-1, with 7 bases fitting TRBD1. This CDR3 region has 14 residues. The V segment lost 4 bases and the J segment 6 bases; nucleotides outside the gene matches: 8.

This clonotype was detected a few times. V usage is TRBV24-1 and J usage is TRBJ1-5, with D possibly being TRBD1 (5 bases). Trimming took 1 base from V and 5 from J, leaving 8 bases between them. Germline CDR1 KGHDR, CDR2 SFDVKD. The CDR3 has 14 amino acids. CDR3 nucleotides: TGTGCCACCAGTGATTTCGGGGGTGATCAGCCCCAGCATTTT. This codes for CATSDFGGDQPQHF.

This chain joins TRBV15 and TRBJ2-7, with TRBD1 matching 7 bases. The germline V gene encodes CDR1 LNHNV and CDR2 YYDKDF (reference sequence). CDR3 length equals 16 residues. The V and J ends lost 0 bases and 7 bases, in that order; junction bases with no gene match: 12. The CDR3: CATSRDPSGGDNEQYF. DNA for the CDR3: TGTGCCACCAGCAGAGATCCGTCAGGGGGAGACAATGAGCAGTACTTC.